Listed below are T cell receptor beta chains from one sample, sequenced in a study of blood T cell repertoires in COVID-19. Clones were read by immunoSEQ multiplex PCR, and TCRdb kept only the in-frame ones, dropping some. The sample shows fewer than 350,000 clones, roughly 93% of them seen only once. The material sequenced was PBMCs or T cells enriched from blood (not recorded which). Every receptor here comes from a woman in her thirties or forties with acute COVID-19. CDR3s include the opening cysteine and the closing phenylalanine or tryptophan. A D gene is named only where the DNA matches it firmly.

d_call: NA; j_call: TRBJ1-6; v_call: TRBV12-3/TRBV12-4; cdr3_nt: TGTGCCAGCAGTTTCCTTAATTCACCCCTCCACTTT; cdr3_aa: CASSFLNSPLHF
d_call: NA; j_call: TRBJ2-7; v_call: TRBV11-2; cdr3_nt: TGTGCCAGCAGTTCCGGGGAGCAGTACTTC; cdr3_aa: CASSSGEQYF
d_call: NA; j_call: TRBJ1-6; v_call: TRBV4-1; cdr3_nt: TGCGCCAGCAGCCGGGAAGGGAGCTCCTATAATTCACCCCTCCACTTT; cdr3_aa: CASSREGSSYNSPLHF
d_call: TRBD2; j_call: TRBJ2-5; v_call: TRBV24-1; cdr3_nt: TGTGCCACCAGTGGGCCGGGGCCATCGGGGGGGCCCAGGGGTAAAGAGACCCAGTACTTC; cdr3_aa: CATSGPGPSGGPRGKETQYF
d_call: NA; j_call: TRBJ1-6; v_call: TRBV21-1; cdr3_nt: TGTGCCAGCAGCAAAGCCGAGAGGAGTTCACCCCTCCACTTT; cdr3_aa: CASSKAERSSPLHF
d_call: TRBD1; j_call: TRBJ1-6; v_call: TRBV11-3; cdr3_nt: TGTGCCAGCAGTCTCGCTGGGACAGGGTCTCATTCACCCCTCCACTTT; cdr3_aa: CASSLAGTGSHSPLHF
d_call: TRBD2; j_call: TRBJ2-1; v_call: TRBV5-6; cdr3_nt: TGTGCCAGCAGCGGTGGACTAGCGGGGATCAGCGGTGAGCAGTTCTTC; cdr3_aa: CASSGGLAGISGEQFF
d_call: TRBD1; j_call: TRBJ1-6; v_call: TRBV7-9; cdr3_nt: TGTGCCAGCAGCTTGCTGCCTGGGACAGCCCTCTCACCCCTCCACTTT; cdr3_aa: CASSLLPGTALSPLHF
d_call: NA; j_call: TRBJ2-5; v_call: TRBV5-1; cdr3_nt: TGCGCCAGCAGCTTGGACGGTTTTCGGGAGACCCAGTACTTC; cdr3_aa: CASSLDGFRETQYF
d_call: NA; j_call: TRBJ2-7; v_call: TRBV10-3; cdr3_nt: TGTGCCACTGCCGCGGGTAGCTCCTACGAGCAGTACTTC; cdr3_aa: CATAAGSSYEQYF
d_call: TRBD1; j_call: TRBJ1-5; v_call: TRBV2; cdr3_nt: TGTGCCAGCAGGTCAGGGACAGATAGCAATCAGCCCCAGCATTTT; cdr3_aa: CASRSGTDSNQPQHF